The 18 T cell receptor beta chains listed next were all sequenced from one sample in a study of shared clonotypes between healthy human individuals. TCRdb's table, derived via immunoSEQ multiplex PCR, lists solely in-frame clones and lacks some. The sample lists 2 million to 2.5 million clones; just under 95% were seen once. Sequences were obtained from naive CD4+ T cells from PBMCs. Stated subset: CD45RA+ positively selected. The source is a man aged 18 to 30 in good health. Some clones in this sample may be carry-over from other donors' samples.

The chain links TRBV2 to TRBJ2-1; D perhaps matches TRBD1 (6 bases). The CDR3 sequence is 13 residues long. Germline V gives CDR1 SNHLY, CDR2 FYNNEI. Trimming shortened V by 6 bases and J by 6 bases, and 12 bases separated the two germline ends. The CDR3 DNA reads as TGTGCCAGCAGAAGGGGGACGTCCAATGAGCAGTTCTTC. Translated: CASRRGTSNEQFF.

The J gene is TRBJ1-2, the V gene TRBV5-4, with a weak D call TRBD1 (6 bases). Germline V gene data show CDR1 as SGHNT and CDR2 as YYREEE (reference sequence). The CDR3 extends over 14 amino acids. V was shortened by 4 bases and J by 2 bases, with 12 bases between the two germline ends. CDR3 bases: TGTGCCAGCAGCCAAGGGGGTTACAACTATGGCTACACCTTC. Translated, it gives CASSQGGYNYGYTF.

The rearrangement links TRBV7-2 to TRBJ2-7, with TRBD1 matching over 10 bases. This CDR3 spans 15 amino acids. Germline V gene data show CDR1 as SGHTA and CDR2 as FQGNSA. J was trimmed by 3 bases and V by 5 bases; bases with no gene match: 7. CDR3 in DNA: TGTGCCAGCAGCCCTGCCCGGGACAGGGGCTACGAGCAGTACTTC. Amino acids: CASSPARDRGYEQYF.

The table lists this clone with a few counts. The V and J genes are TRBV7-9 and TRBJ1-1; D ambiguous. Deletions cut 6 bases from V and 4 bases from J, with 12 bases between. The CDR3 length is 13 residues. Germline CDR1 and CDR2: SEHNR and FQNEAQ (reference sequence). CDR3 sequence reads: CASSSPGSTEAFF. The CDR3 DNA reads TGTGCCAGCAGTAGCCCCGGGAGCACTGAAGCTTTCTTT.

The rearrangement uses TRBV19 and TRBJ2-1; 12 bases map to TRBD2. V lost 2 bases and J lost 5; bases outside the gene matches: 4. The CDR3 has 16 residues. The germline gives CDR1 LNHDA, CDR2 SQIVND (reference sequence). CDR3 protein: CASSITSGRRDNEQFF. The CDR3 DNA sequence: TGTGCCAGTAGTATAACTAGCGGGAGGCGTGACAATGAGCAGTTCTTC.

The rearrangement joins TRBV28 to TRBJ2-7; D may correspond to TRBD1 or TRBD2 (6 bases each). The ends were cut back, 6 bases at V and 6 bases at J, with 12 bases in the middle. In germline, CDR1 is MDHEN, CDR2 SYDVKM. This CDR3 comprises 12 residues. For the CDR3, the DNA is TGTGCCAGCAGGTCAGAGGGGGGCGAGCAGTACTTC. This codes for CASRSEGGEQYF.

The rearrangement joins TRBV28 to TRBJ1-5; unclear D gene. The V gene lost 4 bases and the J gene lost 0 bases, with 19 bases spanning the gap. The CDR3 loop spans 18 amino acids. Germline CDR1 MDHEN, CDR2 SYDVKM. The CDR3 DNA is TGTGCCAGCAGTTCCCTCTCGTTTGAGGACTATAGCAATCAGCCCCAGCATTTT. Translating gives CASSSLSFEDYSNQPQHF.

The chain links TRBV4-3 to TRBJ2-6; weak D call: TRBD1 (7 bases). Germline CDR1 is LGHNA and CDR2 is YSLEER. The CDR3 totals 19 residues. V lost 4 bases and J lost 0, with 19 bases in between. The CDR3 spells CASSPAPAGGSSGANVLTF. In DNA form, the CDR3 reads TGCGCCAGCAGCCCGGCGCCGGCAGGGGGGAGCTCTGGGGCCAACGTCCTGACTTTC.

The J gene is TRBJ1-5, the V gene TRBV21-1; the DNA was not compared with TRBD1, the D call given in the table. TRBV21-1 is deemed a pseudogene. This CDR3 region has 17 residues. The CDR3 nucleotides read TGTGCCAGCGGCGACAGGGGGCGACCTTATAGCAATCAGCCCCAGCATTTT. As protein: CASGDRGRPYSNQPQHF.

This chain connects TRBV4-1 to TRBJ1-5; unclear D gene. V shed 1 base and J shed 0 bases, with 7 bases lying between them. CDR1 is MGHRA and CDR2 is YSYEKL in the germline V gene. The CDR3 length is 15 residues. The CDR3 protein is CASSQVINSNQPQHF. CDR3 nucleotides: TGCGCCAGCAGCCAAGTCATAAATAGCAATCAGCCCCAGCATTTT.

The chain employs TRBV19 and TRBJ2-1; 9 bases are a match to TRBD2. From germline, CDR1 is LNHDA and CDR2 SQIVND (reference sequence). The length of the CDR3 is 15 residues. The J segment lost 9 bases and the V segment lost 3 bases, leaving 9 bases of the junction unmatched. The CDR3 is CASSIGAGGPGEQFF. The CDR3 DNA reads as TGTGCCAGTAGTATCGGGGCGGGAGGGCCCGGTGAGCAGTTCTTC.

The J gene is TRBJ2-7, the V gene TRBV5-1; 8 nucleotides match TRBD2. Trimming at V came to 0 bases and at J to 2 bases, leaving 13 bases not matched to a gene. Per germline, CDR1 SGHRS and CDR2 YFSETQ. The CDR3 loop spans 18 amino acids. The CDR3 here is CASSLELAVRARPYEQYF. The CDR3 DNA is TGCGCCAGCAGCTTGGAACTAGCGGTTAGAGCTAGGCCCTACGAGCAGTACTTC.

The chain carries TRBV2 and TRBJ1-1, with 7 bases that match TRBD1. The CDR3 length is 14 residues. The germline gives CDR1 SNHLY, CDR2 FYNNEI. V was pared by 3 bases and J by 5 bases, with 6 bases of the junction left unmatched. The CDR3 sequence: CASSEEQGWTEAFF. The CDR3 region has the DNA TGTGCCAGCAGTGAGGAACAGGGGTGGACTGAAGCTTTCTTT.

The CDR3 loop reads CASRLRGGSYEQYF. The CDR3 nucleotides read TGTGCCAGCAGGCTCCGAGGGGGCTCCTACGAGCAGTACTTC. The V gene is TRBV27, the J gene TRBJ2-7, with TRBD1 as a possible D gene (6 bases). The CDR3 extends over 14 amino acids. Germline V gene data show CDR1 as MNHEY and CDR2 as SMNVEV (reference sequence). V was shortened by 6 bases and J by 0 bases, with 12 bases between the two germline ends.

This clone was seen just once. The rearrangement links TRBV30 to TRBJ2-4; D gene uncertain. Looked up from germline, CDR1 is GTSNPN and CDR2 is SVGIG (reference sequence). The CDR3 runs 16 residues. Trimming pared 2 bases from V and 1 base from J, leaving 15 bases between. Here the CDR3 reads CAWSWAGFGAKNIQYF. The DNA for the CDR3 is TGTGCCTGGAGTTGGGCAGGCTTCGGGGCCAAAAACATTCAGTACTTC.

The genes are TRBV18 and TRBJ1-5, with a weak D call TRBD1 (5 bases). Trimming left V 6 bases short and J 6 bases short, with 18 bases between. The V gene's germline CDR1 is KGHSH and CDR2 LQKENI. The CDR3 extends over 15 amino acids. CDR3 sequence reads: CASSSGGGLGQPQHF. As DNA, the CDR3 is TGTGCCAGCTCTTCCGGGGGGGGTCTGGGTCAGCCCCAGCATTTT.

This clone occurred once. In the same sample, other DNA sequences code for this CDR3. V and J are TRBV28 and TRBJ1-2; D is undetermined. Germline CDR1 and CDR2: MDHEN and SYDVKM. The ends were cut back, 2 bases at V and 0 bases at J, with 7 bases in the middle. The CDR3 covers 14 residues. The CDR3 DNA follows: TGTGCCAGCAGTTTAGGGCCAGCTAACTATGGCTACACCTTC. Translated, it gives CASSLGPANYGYTF.

This chain links TRBV15 with TRBJ2-5; tentatively, D is TRBD1 or TRBD2 (6 bases each). The CDR3 is made up of 15 amino acids. V shed 3 bases and J shed 1 base, with 12 bases lying between them. Per germline, CDR1 LNHNV and CDR2 YYDKDF (reference sequence). CDR3 loop: CATSSSRGPQETQYF. CDR3 DNA: TGTGCCACCAGCAGCTCCCGGGGGCCCCAAGAGACCCAGTACTTC.